Listed below are T cell receptor beta chains from one sample, sequenced in a study of T and B cells in COVID-19 patients. One entry per CDR3 protein, called by TCRdb with MiXCR from the multiplex PCR reads. The sample holds 3,800 or so distinct CDR3 sequences; over 20% are singletons and the top ten take more than 20%. Sequences were obtained from blood. The receptors originated from a human donor with active COVID-19. The CDR3 runs from the conserved cysteine through the conserved F or W. A D gene is named only where the DNA matches it firmly. Expanded clones are given a class, and other clones once, few, many or no size at all.

d_call j_call clone_size v_call cdr3_aa cdr3_nt
- TRBJ2-1 once TRBV28 CASRGLLYEQFF TGTGCCAGCAGGGGACTCCTTTACGAGCAGTTCTTC
- TRBJ2-1 medium-sized TRBV6-6 CALSRPPRYNEQFF TGTGCCCTCAGTAGGCCCCCGCGATACAATGAGCAGTTCTTC
TRBD2 TRBJ2-2 - TRBV20-1 CSARRRGGVRTGELFF TGCAGTGCCCGTCGACGGGGGGGCGTTCGGACCGGGGAGCTGTTTTTT
- TRBJ1-5 - TRBV4-3 CASSQDVYQPQHF TGCGCCAGCAGCCAAGATGTATATCAGCCCCAGCATTTT
TRBD1 TRBJ2-3 once TRBV19 CASSTRQGTDTQYF TGTGCCAGTAGTACACGACAGGGGACAGATACGCAGTATTTT
TRBD1 TRBJ2-7 medium-sized TRBV6-6 CASGQGTYEQYF TGTGCCAGTGGACAGGGTACCTACGAGCAGTACTTC
- TRBJ1-3 medium-sized TRBV18 CASSPDVSEGNTIYF TGTGCCAGCTCACCCGACGTCTCGGAAGGAAACACCATATATTTT
- TRBJ1-6 few TRBV9 CASSVAPLYSPLHF TGTGCCAGCAGCGTTGCACCGTTATATTCACCCCTCCACTTT
- TRBJ2-5 medium-sized TRBV15 CATSRVGETQYF TGTGCCACCAGCAGAGTGGGGGAGACCCAGTACTTC
TRBD2 TRBJ2-7 many TRBV10-3 CAISSLAGVVDEQYF TGTGCCATCAGTTCATTAGCGGGAGTCGTTGACGAGCAGTACTTC
- TRBJ2-2 medium-sized TRBV27 CASSLRRYYGELFF TGTGCCAGCAGTTTAAGGAGGTACTACGGGGAGCTGTTTTTT
TRBD1 TRBJ2-1 - TRBV5-8 CASSSPETGNEQFF TGTGCCAGCAGCTCTCCAGAGACAGGGAATGAGCAGTTCTTC
TRBD2 TRBJ2-2 - TRBV7-3 CASSRTSVNTGELFF TGTGCCAGCAGCCGGACTAGCGTTAACACCGGGGAGCTGTTTTTT
- TRBJ2-1 - TRBV20-1 CSARDPLDLDEQFF TGCAGTGCTAGAGATCCGCTAGATCTGGATGAGCAGTTCTTC
- TRBJ1-5 medium-sized TRBV6-5 CASRRTSNQPQHF TGTGCCAGCAGGAGGACTAGCAATCAGCCCCAGCATTTT
- TRBJ2-3 once TRBV19 CASSQRWQADTQYF TGTGCCAGTAGTCAGCGGTGGCAAGCAGATACGCAGTATTTT
TRBD2 TRBJ2-1 medium-sized TRBV6-6 CASSYSQRTSGSGSSYNEQFF TGTGCCAGCAGTTACTCCCAAAGGACTAGCGGGAGTGGGAGCTCCTACAATGAGCAGTTCTTC
- TRBJ1-1 medium-sized TRBV19 CASSIPPWNTEAFF TGTGCCAGTAGTATTCCCCCTTGGAACACTGAAGCTTTCTTT
TRBD2 TRBJ2-7 medium-sized TRBV18 CASSPSGAAGAEQYF TGTGCCAGCTCACCAAGCGGGGCAGCGGGAGCAGAGCAGTACTTC
- TRBJ1-2 few TRBV5-1 CASSLAGGINYGYTF TGCGCCAGCAGCTTGGCGGGGGGCATAAACTATGGCTACACCTTC
TRBD1 TRBJ1-1 - TRBV25-1 CASSEFRTETGDTEAFF TGTGCCAGCAGTGAATTTCGGACAGAGACAGGGGACACTGAAGCTTTCTTT
- TRBJ1-1 medium-sized TRBV29-1 CSGGWGTEAFF TGCAGCGGCGGTTGGGGTACTGAAGCTTTCTTT
TRBD1 TRBJ2-2 large TRBV6-5 CASSHGTEITGELFF TGTGCCAGCAGTCACGGGACAGAAATCACCGGGGAGCTGTTTTTT
TRBD2 TRBJ2-7 few TRBV7-2 CASSPTSASYEQYF TGTGCCAGCAGTCCTACTAGCGCCTCCTACGAGCAGTACTTC
- TRBJ2-5 few TRBV24-1 CATSEHTLEAEETQYF TGTGCCACCAGTGAGCACACTCTTGAAGCCGAAGAGACCCAGTACTTC
- TRBJ1-5 medium-sized TRBV5-5 CASSLQAGGGQPQHF TGTGCCAGCAGCTTACAGGCCGGGGGGGGTCAGCCCCAGCATTTT
- TRBJ1-2 few TRBV11-2 CASSWGVEGLLLHF TGTGCCAGCAGCTGGGGGGTGGAGGGGCTCCTTCTGCACTTC
- TRBJ2-1 medium-sized TRBV27 CASSPGTPSYNEQFF TGTGCCAGCAGTCCGGGGACACCTTCCTACAATGAGCAGTTCTTC
TRBD1 TRBJ2-1 - TRBV10-3 CAISTPGGQGYNEQFF TGTGCCATCAGTACTCCGGGGGGACAGGGCTACAATGAGCAGTTCTTC
- TRBJ1-1 medium-sized TRBV18 CASSPGAVNTEAFF TGTGCCAGCTCACCAGGGGCGGTGAACACTGAAGCTTTCTTT
- TRBJ2-7 medium-sized TRBV6-6 CASSYGAPGTSLHEYF TGTGCCAGCAGTTACGGTGCGCCCGGGACTTCCCTTCACGAGTACTTC
TRBD2 TRBJ2-5 once TRBV11-1 CASSLGTSGRWKTQYF TGTGCCAGCAGCTTGGGGACTAGCGGGAGGTGGAAGACCCAGTACTTC
TRBD2 TRBJ2-5 medium-sized TRBV19 CASLTSGTLQETQYF TGTGCCAGCCTGACTAGCGGGACCCTCCAAGAGACCCAGTACTTC
- TRBJ1-1 few TRBV30 CAWTKMRVLDEAFF TGTGCCTGGACCAAAATGAGGGTTTTGGATGAAGCTTTCTTT
- TRBJ1-1 medium-sized TRBV12-3/TRBV12-4 CASSLGQGNTEAFF TGTGCCAGCAGTTTAGGGCAGGGGAACACTGAAGCTTTCTTT
- TRBJ2-3 many TRBV20-1 CSAHQRVDTQYF TGCAGTGCTCACCAAAGGGTGGATACGCAGTATTTT
- TRBJ1-2 few TRBV28 CASSRRRLGSYGYTF TGTGCCAGCAGCCGCCGGAGGCTGGGGAGCTATGGCTACACCTTC
- TRBJ1-4 many TRBV30 CAWSRDREKLFF TGTGCCTGGAGTCGGGACCGCGAAAAACTGTTTTTT
- TRBJ2-7 few TRBV7-2 CASSLATRGPPLDF TGTGCCAGCAGCTTAGCGACAAGGGGCCCGCCTCTAGACTTC